This TCR beta chain originates from a study of CDR3 diversity in severe acne. MiXCR was run by TCRdb on the PCR reads, yielding one entry per CDR3 protein. The repertoire has about 85,000 distinct CDR3 sequences, around 50% of them found once; the top ten carry about 9.4%. With V trimmed by 6 bases and J by 10 bases, 9 bases remained unmatched. CDR3 length: 13 amino acids. Germline V CDR1 and CDR2: SEHNR, FQNEAQ (reference sequence). The chain links TRBV7-9 to TRBJ2-7, with 10 bases lining up with TRBD1. Material for sequencing was blood. The TCR sequence derives from a male donor in good health, serving as a control. The CDR3 coding sequence is TGTGCCAGCAGTTCTTGGGACAGGGGCGACCAGTACTTC. Protein product: CASSSWDRGDQYF.